This TCR beta chain was obtained from a study of shared clonotypes between healthy human individuals. Whole-study results and caveats: Genetic and exposure-history diversity was limited by the small donor number. Clonotype sharing across donors was expected to vary with sequencing depth.

Points on this clone: Antigen: not known.

As defined, naive CD8 cells were CD45RO-negative and positively selected for CCR7, with terminally differentiated effector memory CD45RA+ cells excluded. The CDR3 spans 14 residues. Germline V gene sequence: CDR1 SEHNR, CDR2 FQNEAQ (reference sequence). Trimming removed 5 bases at V and 3 bases at J, with 13 bases between. The assay was run at deep level. The protocol was immunoSEQ multiplex PCR, while the TCRdb copy is restricted to in-frame clones and leaves out a portion. The sample has 1.5 million to 2.5 million clones; about 94% are singletons. The specimen sequenced was naive CD8+ T cells sorted from blood. The clonotype was recovered from a man in his late teens or twenties in good health. The chain employs TRBV7-9 and TRBJ1-1; D is unclear. CDR3 nucleotide sequence: TGTGCCAGCAGCGACCCGATAAAGTACACTGAAGCTTTCTTT. It yields the protein CASSDPIKYTEAFF.